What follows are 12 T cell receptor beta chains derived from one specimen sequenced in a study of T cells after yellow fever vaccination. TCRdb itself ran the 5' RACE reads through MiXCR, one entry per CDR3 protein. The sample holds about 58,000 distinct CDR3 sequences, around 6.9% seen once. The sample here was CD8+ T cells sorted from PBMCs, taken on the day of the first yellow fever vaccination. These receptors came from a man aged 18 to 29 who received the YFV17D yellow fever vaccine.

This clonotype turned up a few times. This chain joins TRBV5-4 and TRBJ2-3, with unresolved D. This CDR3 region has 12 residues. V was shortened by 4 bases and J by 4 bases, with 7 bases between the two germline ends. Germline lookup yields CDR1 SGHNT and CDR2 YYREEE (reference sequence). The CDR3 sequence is CASSDTSDTQYF. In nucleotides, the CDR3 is TGTGCCAGCAGCGACACCTCAGATACGCAGTATTTT. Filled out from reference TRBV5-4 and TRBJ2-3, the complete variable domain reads ETGVTQSPTHLIKTRGQQVTLRCSSQSGHNTVSWYQQALGQGPQFIFQYYREEENGRGNFPPRFSGLQFPNYSSELNVNALELDDSALYLCASSDTSDTQYFGPGTRLTVL.

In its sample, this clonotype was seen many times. CDR3 nucleotides: TGTGCCAGCAGCTTAGCCTCCGGGGGGGTACTCACCGGGGAGCTGTTTTTT. It yields the protein CASSLASGGVLTGELFF. The J gene is TRBJ2-2, the V gene TRBV7-2; 8 bases line up with TRBD2. CDR3 length: 17 amino acids. CDR1 and CDR2 (germline): SGHTA, FQGNSA. V was clipped by 0 bases and J by 4 bases; unmatched bases: 7. The whole variable domain, remainder taken from reference TRBV7-2 and TRBJ2-2, is GAGVSQSPSNKVTEKGKDVELRCDPISGHTALYWYRQSLGQGLEFLIYFQGNSAPDKSGLPSDRFSAERTGGSVSTLTIQRTQQEDSAVYLCASSLASGGVLTGELFFGEGSRLTVL.

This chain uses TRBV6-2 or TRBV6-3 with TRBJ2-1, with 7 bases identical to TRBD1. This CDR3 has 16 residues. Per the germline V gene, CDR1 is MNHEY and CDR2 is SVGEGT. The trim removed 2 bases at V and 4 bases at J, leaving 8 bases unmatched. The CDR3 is CASSYMATGVYNEQFF. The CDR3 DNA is TGTGCCAGCAGTTACATGGCCACAGGGGTTTACAATGAGCAGTTCTTC.

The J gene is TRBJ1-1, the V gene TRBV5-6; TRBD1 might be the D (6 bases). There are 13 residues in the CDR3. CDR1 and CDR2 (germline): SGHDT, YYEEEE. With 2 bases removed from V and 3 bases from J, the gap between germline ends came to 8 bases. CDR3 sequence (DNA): TGTGCCAGCAGCTTTGAGGGGGACACTGAAGCTTTCTTT. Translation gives CASSFEGDTEAFF.

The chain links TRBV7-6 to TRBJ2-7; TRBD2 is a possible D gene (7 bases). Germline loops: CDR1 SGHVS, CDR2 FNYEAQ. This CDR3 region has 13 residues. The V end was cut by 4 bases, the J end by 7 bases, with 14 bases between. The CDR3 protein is CASSSPGEGEQYF. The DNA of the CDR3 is TGTGCCAGCAGCTCACCAGGGGAGGGAGAGCAGTACTTC.

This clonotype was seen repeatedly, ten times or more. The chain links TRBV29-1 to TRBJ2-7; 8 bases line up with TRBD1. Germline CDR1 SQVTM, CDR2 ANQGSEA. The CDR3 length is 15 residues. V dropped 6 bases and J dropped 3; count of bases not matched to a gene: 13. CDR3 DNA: TGCAGCGTCACTAAGGCGGACAGGGTGGGCTACGAGCAGTACTTC. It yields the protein CSVTKADRVGYEQYF.

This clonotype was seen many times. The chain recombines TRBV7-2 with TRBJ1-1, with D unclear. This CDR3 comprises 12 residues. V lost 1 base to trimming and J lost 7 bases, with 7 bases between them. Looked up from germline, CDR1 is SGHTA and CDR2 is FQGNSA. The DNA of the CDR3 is TGTGCCAGCAGCTTAGGCGGACTTGAAGCTTTCTTT. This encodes CASSLGGLEAFF.

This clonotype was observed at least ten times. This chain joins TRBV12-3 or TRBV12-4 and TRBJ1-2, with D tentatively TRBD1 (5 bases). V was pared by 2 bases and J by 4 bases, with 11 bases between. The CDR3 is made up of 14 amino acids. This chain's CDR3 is CASSLQLQGYGYTF. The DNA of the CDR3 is TGTGCCAGCAGTTTACAGCTTCAGGGCTATGGCTACACCTTC.

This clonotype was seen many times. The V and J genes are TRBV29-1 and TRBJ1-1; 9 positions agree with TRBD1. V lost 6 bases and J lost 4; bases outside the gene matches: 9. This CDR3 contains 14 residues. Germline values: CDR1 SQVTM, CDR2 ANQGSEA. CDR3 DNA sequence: TGCAGCGTCCCGGGACAGGGAAGTTTCACTGAAGCTTTCTTT. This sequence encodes CSVPGQGSFTEAFF.

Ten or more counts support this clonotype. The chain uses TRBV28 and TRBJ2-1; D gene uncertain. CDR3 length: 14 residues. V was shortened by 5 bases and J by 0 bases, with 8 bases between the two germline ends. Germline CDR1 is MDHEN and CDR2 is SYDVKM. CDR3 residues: CASSQSGSYNEQFF. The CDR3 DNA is TGTGCCAGCAGTCAATCGGGCTCCTACAATGAGCAGTTCTTC.

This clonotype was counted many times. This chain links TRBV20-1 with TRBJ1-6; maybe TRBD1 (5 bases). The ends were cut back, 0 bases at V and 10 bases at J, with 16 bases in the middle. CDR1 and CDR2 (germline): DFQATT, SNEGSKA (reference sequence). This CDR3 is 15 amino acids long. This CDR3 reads CSARDLGPSKSPLHF. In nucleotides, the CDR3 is TGCAGTGCTAGAGACCTGGGACCCAGTAAATCACCCCTCCACTTT.

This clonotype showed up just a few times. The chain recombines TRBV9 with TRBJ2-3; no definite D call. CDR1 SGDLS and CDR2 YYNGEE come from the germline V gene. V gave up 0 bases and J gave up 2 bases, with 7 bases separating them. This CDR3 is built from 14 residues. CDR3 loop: CASSVVSHTDTQYF. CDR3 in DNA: TGTGCCAGCAGCGTAGTATCACACACAGATACGCAGTATTTT.